Listed below are T cell receptor beta chains from one sample, sequenced in a study of cytomegalovirus exposure and HLA in healthy donors. Profiled with immunoSEQ multiplex PCR; TCRdb holds only in-frame clones, not every one. Found here are more than 100,000 clones, under 10% of them singletons; the top ten hold 6.5% to 8.5%. The sequencing sample was made of PBMCs. Receptors were obtained from a woman between 35 and 50 years old in good health and CMV-seropositive. Each CDR3 is given with its conserved first and last residue. A D gene is named only where the DNA matches it firmly. Clone size is not always given. Where it is, it says once, few, many or a class for expanded clones.

D: -
J: TRBJ2-5
V: TRBV20-1
length: 11
size: -
CDR3: CSAGLIETQYF
DNA: TGCAGTGCGGGGCTAATCGAGACCCAGTACTTC

D: -
J: TRBJ1-1
V: TRBV27
length: 16
size: few
CDR3: CASSLRLRGRGSEAFF
DNA: TGTGCCAGCAGTTTAAGGCTTCGGGGCAGGGGATCTGAAGCTTTCTTT

D: TRBD2
J: TRBJ2-5
V: TRBV11-1
length: 14
size: few
CDR3: CASSSLGLRQTQYF
DNA: TGTGCCAGCAGCTCCCTGGGACTACGGCAGACCCAGTACTTC

D: TRBD1
J: TRBJ1-1
V: TRBV5-1
length: 13
size: -
CDR3: CASSLGSGGEAFF
DNA: TGCGCCAGCAGCTTGGGTTCAGGGGGTGAAGCTTTCTTT

D: -
J: TRBJ1-3
V: TRBV7-2
length: 15
size: -
CDR3: CASSFVTSLGNTIYF
DNA: TGTGCCAGCAGCTTTGTGACTTCTCTGGGAAACACCATATATTTT

D: -
J: TRBJ2-3
V: TRBV6-4
length: 15
size: -
CDR3: CASSAGRDNTDTQYF
DNA: TGTGCCAGCAGCGCCGGCCGGGACAACACAGATACGCAGTATTTT

D: TRBD2
J: TRBJ2-3
V: TRBV14
length: 16
size: few
CDR3: CASSGTKIPGTDTQYF
DNA: TGTGCCAGCAGCGGGACTAAGATTCCCGGCACAGATACGCAGTATTTT

D: TRBD2
J: TRBJ2-1
V: TRBV7-9
length: 14
size: few
CDR3: CASSLSGGSNEQFF
DNA: TGTGCCAGCAGCCTTAGCGGGGGGAGCAATGAGCAGTTCTTC

D: -
J: TRBJ2-1
V: TRBV6-6
length: 14
size: few
CDR3: CASSSRGSDNEQFF
DNA: TGTGCCAGCAGTTCCCGAGGATCCGACAATGAGCAGTTCTTC

D: -
J: TRBJ1-2
V: TRBV18
length: 15
size: few
CDR3: CASSPSQGSLGGYTF
DNA: TGTGCCAGCTCACCGTCGCAGGGATCTCTTGGTGGCTACACCTTC

D: -
J: TRBJ2-1
V: TRBV5-8
length: 17
size: once
CDR3: CASSPGTGGSSYNEQFF
DNA: TGTGCCAGCAGCCCCGGGACAGGCGGGAGCTCCTACAATGAGCAGTTCTTC

D: -
J: TRBJ1-6
V: TRBV5-4
length: 14
size: -
CDR3: CASSAGSRNSPLHF
DNA: TGTGCCAGCAGCGCCGGGTCGAGGAATTCACCCCTCCACTTT

D: -
J: TRBJ1-5
V: TRBV27
length: 13
size: -
CDR3: CASSVNSNQPQHF
DNA: TGTGCCAGCAGTGTAAATAGCAATCAGCCCCAGCATTTT

D: -
J: TRBJ1-3
V: TRBV4-1
length: 17
size: few
CDR3: CASSQVRQGGAGNTIYF
DNA: TGCGCCAGCAGCCAAGTCCGGCAGGGAGGGGCTGGAAACACCATATATTTT

D: -
J: TRBJ2-7
V: TRBV7-9
length: 15
size: few
CDR3: CASSLAPAEGYEQYF
DNA: TGTGCCAGCAGCTTAGCCCCCGCGGAGGGCTACGAGCAGTACTTC

D: -
J: TRBJ2-7
V: TRBV5-6
length: 16
size: many
CDR3: CASSFLTAGADYEQYF
DNA: TGTGCCAGCAGCTTTTTGACGGCGGGGGCCGACTACGAGCAGTACTTC

D: -
J: TRBJ1-5
V: TRBV6-6
length: 14
size: few
CDR3: CASSTQGRNQPQHF
DNA: TGTGCCAGCAGTACTCAGGGTAGGAATCAGCCCCAGCATTTT

D: -
J: TRBJ1-5
V: TRBV11-2
length: 13
size: -
CDR3: CASSLVGDQPQHF
DNA: TGTGCCAGCAGCTTAGTAGGGGATCAGCCCCAGCATTTT

D: TRBD2
J: TRBJ2-5
V: TRBV5-1
length: 15
size: -
CDR3: CASSWASGVQETQYF
DNA: TGCGCCAGCAGCTGGGCTAGCGGGGTCCAAGAGACCCAGTACTTC

D: -
J: TRBJ1-5
V: TRBV6-1
length: 14
size: -
CDR3: CASRDPGVNQPQHF
DNA: TGTGCCAGCCGAGATCCGGGGGTTAATCAGCCCCAGCATTTT

D: -
J: TRBJ2-2
V: TRBV18
length: 17
size: -
CDR3: CASSLRDRIANTGELFF
DNA: TGTGCCAGCTCACTGCGGGACAGAATCGCGAACACCGGGGAGCTGTTTTTT

D: TRBD1
J: TRBJ1-2
V: TRBV4-3
length: 14
size: -
CDR3: CASSIRTGGHGYTF
DNA: TGCGCCAGCAGCATTCGGACAGGGGGCCATGGCTACACCTTC

D: -
J: TRBJ2-7
V: TRBV5-6
length: 16
size: few
CDR3: CASSLRGLRTGDEQYF
DNA: TGTGCCAGCAGCTTGAGAGGACTGAGAACCGGCGACGAGCAGTACTTC

D: -
J: TRBJ2-3
V: TRBV27
length: 12
size: -
CDR3: CASRPNGDTQYF
DNA: TGTGCCAGCAGACCTAACGGGGATACGCAGTATTTT

D: TRBD1
J: TRBJ1-1
V: TRBV19
length: 14
size: -
CDR3: CASSMIQGATEAFF
DNA: TGTGCCAGTAGTATGATCCAGGGGGCCACTGAAGCTTTCTTT

D: -
J: TRBJ2-3
V: TRBV9
length: 16
size: -
CDR3: CASSVAGLPSTDTQYF
DNA: TGTGCCAGCAGCGTAGCAGGGTTGCCTAGCACAGATACGCAGTATTTT

D: -
J: TRBJ2-5
V: TRBV5-1
length: 12
size: -
CDR3: CASSLPEETQYF
DNA: TGCGCCAGCAGCTTGCCAGAAGAGACCCAGTACTTC

D: TRBD2
J: TRBJ2-7
V: TRBV7-2
length: 15
size: -
CDR3: CASSLDSGGTGEQYF
DNA: TGTGCCAGCAGCTTAGATAGCGGGGGAACGGGGGAGCAGTACTTC